Sequencing of this TCR beta chain was carried out in a study of shared clonotypes between healthy human individuals. Study-level background: A donor's plate count was three for CD4 naive and three for CD4 memory; CD8 naive had two and CD8 memory one.

At least ten counts were recorded for this clone. V was trimmed by 2 bases and J by 2 bases, leaving 10 bases between them. The length of the CDR3 is 14 residues. Germline assignment: CDR1 SGHVS and CDR2 FQNEAQ. The repertoire was sequenced with immunoSEQ multiplex PCR; TCRdb's copy has only in-frame clones and lacks some. This table has 800,000 to 1,200,000 clones, approximately 80% appearing once. The chain combines TRBV7-8 with TRBJ2-7; possible D gene TRBD1, 6 bases. The TCR originated in a man between 18 and 35 years old in good health. Some clones in this sample may be carry-over from other donors' samples. Sequencing used memory CD4+ T cells from PBMCs. The subset denotes: CD45RA-negative fraction. CDR3 nucleotide sequence: TGTGCCAGCAGCTTAAGGGACATACCCTACGAGCAGTACTTC. Its protein is CASSLRDIPYEQYF.